These 29 T cell receptor beta chains were all obtained from the same sample, sequenced in a study. TCRdb re-analysed the 5' RACE reads in MiXCR, keeping a single row per CDR3 protein. The table has thousands of distinct CDR3 sequences, around 31% seen once. Sequencing was carried out using naive CD4+ T cells sorted from a lymph node. Subset here: naive CD4+ T cells, CD4+CD45RA+CD25-. All receptors come from a female donor with breast cancer.

This clonotype was found a few times. This sequence joins TRBV3-1 and TRBJ2-1; maybe TRBD1 (6 bases). From germline, CDR1 is LGHDT and CDR2 YNNKEL (reference sequence). This CDR3 spans 12 amino acids. Trimming left V 6 bases short and J 9 bases short, with 12 bases between. As DNA, the CDR3 is TGTGCCAGCAGTGACCTAGGGGGTGAGCAGTTCTTC. Amino acids: CASSDLGGEQFF.

This sequence joins TRBV12-3 or TRBV12-4 and TRBJ1-2, with a possible D match to TRBD1 (5 bases). The CDR3 is 14 residues long. V lost 7 bases and J 7 bases, leaving 19 bases between the germline ends. CDR3 amino acids: CASTRGWGESGYTF. CDR3 in DNA: TGTGCCAGCACCCGCGGCTGGGGCGAGAGTGGCTACACCTTC.

For this clonotype: The final CDR3 position lacks the conserved phenylalanine or tryptophan, pointing to a likely read error. The chain links TRBV6-5 to TRBJ2-3; TRBD2 aligns across 8 bases. The CDR3 extends over 14 amino acids. With V trimmed by 7 bases and J by 0 bases, 3 bases remained unmatched. CDR1 is MNHEY and CDR2 is SVGAGI in the germline V gene. DNA of the CDR3: TGTGCCAGCACCTTAGCGGGGAGCACAGATACGCAGTATCTT. It translates to CASTLAGSTDTQYL.

A word on this clonotype: A much larger clone sits a single nucleotide away, making a read error possible. The CDR3 nucleotides are TGTGCCAGCTCACCGGGACAGCTTAGCAGTCAGCCCCAGCATTTT. Translated: CASSPGQLSSQPQHF. The J gene is TRBJ1-5, the V gene TRBV18; 7 bases align to TRBD1. CDR1 and CDR2 from the germline V gene are KGHSH and LQKENI. The CDR3 spans 15 residues. Variable domain in full (rest from reference TRBV18 and TRBJ1-5): NAGVMQNPRHLVRRRGQEARLRCSPMKGHSHVYWYRQLPEEGLKFMVYLQKENIIDESGMPKERFSAEFPKEGPSILRIQQVVRGDSAAYFCASSPGQLSSQPQHFGDGTRLSIL.

This clonotype occurred a few times. This chain connects TRBV20-1 to TRBJ2-3; unclear D gene. Germline values: CDR1 DFQATT, CDR2 SNEGSKA (reference sequence). The CDR3 totals 13 residues. The V end was cut by 1 base, the J end by 3 bases, with 8 bases between. The CDR3 here is CSARGVLTDTQYF. Written as DNA, the CDR3 is TGCAGTGCTAGAGGGGTTTTGACAGATACGCAGTATTTT.

By share of the sample, this clonotype is medium-sized. The V gene is TRBV4-3, the J gene TRBJ1-2; D gene ambiguous. From germline, CDR1 is LGHNA and CDR2 YSLEER. This CDR3 comprises 14 residues. V lost 1 base and J 2 bases, leaving 8 bases between the germline ends. The CDR3 spells CASSQGGANYGYTF. DNA of the CDR3: TGCGCCAGCAGCCAAGGGGGAGCAAACTATGGCTACACCTTC.

By sample share, this clonotype is medium-sized. The genes are TRBV4-1 and TRBJ1-2; 7 nucleotides agree with TRBD1. The CDR3 runs to 15 residues. Germline V CDR1 and CDR2: MGHRA, YSYEKL. Trimming removed 3 bases from V and 8 bases from J; junction bases left unmatched: 12. CDR3 amino acids: CASSQRGQGSIGYTF. DNA of the CDR3: TGCGCCAGCAGCCAGAGGGGGCAGGGGAGCATCGGCTACACCTTC.

This chain uses TRBV27 with TRBJ1-4; no clear D gene. Germline loops: CDR1 MNHEY, CDR2 SMNVEV (reference sequence). Trimming took 5 bases from V and 4 from J, leaving 17 bases between them. The CDR3 runs 16 residues. CDR3 bases: TGTGCCAGCAGTCCGACCCAAGGGAGGAGTAATGAAAAACTGTTTTTT. Translated: CASSPTQGRSNEKLFF.

Details on this clonotype: This CDR3 fails to terminate in the conserved phenylalanine or tryptophan, so it likely reflects a read error. It is unclear where the CDR3 begins or ends on the DNA, so no DNA is shown, and the CDR3 is as TCRdb lists it. The chain links TRBV20-1 to TRBJ1-6; the table gives TRBD1 as D, unverified against the DNA. The CDR3 is 12 residues long, counting both termini. Germline V gene data show CDR1 as DFQATT and CDR2 as SNEGSKA (reference sequence). The CDR3 region is CSLTGGVLPRHC.

In this sample, this clonotype turned up a few times. The genes are TRBV5-1 and TRBJ2-1, with D maybe TRBD2 (6 bases). CDR1 and CDR2 (germline): SGHRS, YFSETQ. V lost 3 bases, J lost 13 bases, and 20 bases lay in between. CDR3 size: 14 residues. The chain's CDR3 is CASSSEGNPDAQFF. The CDR3 DNA is TGCGCCAGCAGCTCGGAGGGGAATCCTGACGCCCAGTTCTTC.

The chain employs TRBV5-1 and TRBJ2-1; tentatively, D is TRBD2 (6 bases). The CDR3 extends over 16 amino acids. V was pared by 3 bases and J by 6 bases, with 19 bases between. Germline CDR1 is SGHRS and CDR2 is YFSETQ. The CDR3 nucleotides read TGCGCCAGCAGCTCGTCTGGCGGGACTCCTGTCAATGAGCAGTTCTTC. It is translated as CASSSSGGTPVNEQFF.

Remarks on this clonotype: A read error may produce the germline difference seen at one junction end. This chain links TRBV7-8 with TRBJ1-4, with D uncertain. Per the germline V gene, CDR1 is SGHVS and CDR2 is FQNEAQ. The CDR3 length is 13 residues. The DNA for the CDR3 is TGTGCCAGCAGCCTCCCCGAGGATGAAAAACTGTTCTTT. Translating it yields CASSLPEDEKLFF.

The chain has TRBV5-1 and TRBJ2-5, with 9 bases identical to TRBD1. The CDR3 has 15 amino acids. V gave up 4 bases and J gave up 3 bases; unmatched junction bases: 7. The germline gives CDR1 SGHRS, CDR2 YFSETQ. The CDR3: CASSGGTGRKETQYF. The CDR3 coding sequence is TGCGCCAGCAGCGGGGGGACAGGGCGCAAAGAGACCCAGTACTTC.

By its share, this clonotype is medium-sized. The chain employs TRBV9 and TRBJ2-1, with 14 nucleotides matching TRBD2. V shed 2 bases, J shed 5 bases, and the junction held 6 bases outside the gene matches. From germline, CDR1 is SGDLS and CDR2 YYNGEE. This CDR3 has 17 amino acids. This CDR3 reads CASSVGLAGVGDNEQFF. The CDR3 DNA is TGTGCCAGCAGCGTGGGACTAGCGGGAGTAGGGGACAATGAGCAGTTCTTC.

The rearrangement joins TRBV7-9 to TRBJ2-7, with a possible D match to TRBD2 (6 bases). The V gene lost 7 bases and the J gene lost 3 bases, with 13 bases spanning the gap. This CDR3 region has 13 residues. In germline, CDR1 is SEHNR, CDR2 FQNEAQ (reference sequence). The CDR3 region is CASNSREFYEQYF. DNA for the CDR3: TGTGCCAGCAATTCTCGGGAGTTCTACGAGCAGTACTTC.

Note on this clonotype: With a much larger clone just one base away, this may be a read error. The chain employs TRBV20-1 and TRBJ1-2, with no clear D. Germline lookup yields CDR1 DFQATT and CDR2 SNEGSKA (reference sequence). With 4 bases removed from V and 4 bases from J, the gap between germline ends came to 13 bases. The CDR3 covers 13 residues. The CDR3 nucleotides read TGCAGTGCTAAGGAGACTAAAGGCTATGGCTACACCTTC. As protein: CSAKETKGYGYTF.

This clonotype was found a few times. The chain uses TRBV7-8 and TRBJ2-6; D is ambiguous. Trimming removed 3 bases at V and 1 base at J, with 10 bases between. Germline V gives CDR1 SGHVS, CDR2 FQNEAQ. The CDR3 is 16 amino acids. CDR3 in DNA: TGTGCCAGCAGCTTGTTGTCGTATTCTGGGGCCAACGTCCTGACTTTC. Amino acids: CASSLLSYSGANVLTF.

This clonotype was observed a few times. This rearrangement joins TRBV12-3 or TRBV12-4 to TRBJ2-7; the D gene could be TRBD1 or TRBD2 (5 bases each). The CDR3 covers 14 residues. V lost 5 bases and J lost 9, with 20 bases in between. CDR3 nucleotide sequence: TGTGCCAGCAGTCTACACCGGGACCTCATTACGCAGTACTTC. Translation: CASSLHRDLITQYF.

Only a few counts were recorded for this clonotype. The V gene is TRBV5-1, the J gene TRBJ1-5; perhaps TRBD1 as D (6 bases). The CDR3 runs 16 residues. Germline CDR1 is SGHRS and CDR2 is YFSETQ. V was cut by 4 bases and J by 3 bases, with 17 bases left in between. The CDR3 loop is CASSPSPGQANQPQHF. The DNA for the CDR3 is TGCGCCAGCAGCCCTTCCCCGGGACAAGCCAATCAGCCCCAGCATTTT.

The rearrangement links TRBV30 to TRBJ1-1; 7 bases match TRBD1. This CDR3 spans 13 amino acids. After removal of 4 bases from V and 5 bases from J, the junction contained 7 bases not matched to a gene. Germline CDR1 is GTSNPN and CDR2 is SVGIG (reference sequence). CDR3 nucleotides: TGTGCCTGGAATGTAGGGGGCTTAACTGAAGCTTTCTTT. Translation: CAWNVGGLTEAFF.

The rearrangement links TRBV7-2 to TRBJ2-5, with a tentative D call TRBD1 (5 bases). Germline V gene lookup returns CDR1 SGHTA and CDR2 FQGNSA. The V end lost 5 bases, the J end lost 2 bases, and 9 bases lay between the germline ends. The CDR3 length is 13 residues. CDR3 loop: CASSARVQETQYF. DNA for the CDR3: TGTGCCAGCAGCGCCAGGGTTCAAGAGACCCAGTACTTC.

In its sample, this clonotype is medium-sized. Here the CDR3 DNA reads TGTGCCAGCAGACCCCGGGGGACTAGCGGGGGGATTCCCTACAATGAGCAGTTCTTC. Its translation is CASRPRGTSGGIPYNEQFF. V and J are TRBV7-9 and TRBJ2-1; 15 nucleotides align to TRBD2. V was pared by 6 bases and J by 2 bases, with 11 bases of the junction left unmatched. CDR3 length: 19 amino acids. The germline CDR1 and CDR2 sequences are SEHNR and FQNEAQ (reference sequence).

Points on this clonotype: This may be a read error, as it is one base from a much larger clone. The chain combines TRBV18 with TRBJ2-1; no reliable D call. There are 13 residues in the CDR3. CDR1 is KGHSH, CDR2 LQKENI, per germline. CDR3 DNA: TGTGCCAGCGCACCCGGCGGATACAATGAGCAGTTCTTC. Translated, it gives CASAPGGYNEQFF. Variable domain in full (rest from reference TRBV18 and TRBJ2-1): NAGVMQNPRHLVRRRGQEARLRCSPMKGHSHVYWYRQLPEEGLKFMVYLQKENIIDESGMPKERFSAEFPKEGPSILRIQQVVRGDSAAYFCASAPGGYNEQFFGPGTRLTVL.

The genes are TRBV20-1 and TRBJ1-1; 7 nucleotides line up with TRBD1. This CDR3 region has 14 residues. Germline loops: CDR1 DFQATT, CDR2 SNEGSKA (reference sequence). The CDR3 is CRQGSYEVSTEAFF. DNA of the CDR3: TGCAGACAGGGGTCGTACGAGGTGAGCACTGAAGCTTTCTTT.

This clonotype has more than one count but fewer than ten. The J gene is TRBJ2-3, the V gene TRBV5-1; 9 bases align to TRBD1. Germline CDR1 SGHRS, CDR2 YFSETQ. J gave up 2 bases and V 5 bases, and 6 bases lay outside the gene matches. The length of the CDR3 is 15 residues. CDR3 amino acids: CASSSGTGTTDTQYF. In DNA form, the CDR3 reads TGCGCCAGCAGTTCCGGGACAGGGACCACAGATACGCAGTATTTT.

The V and J genes are TRBV7-8 and TRBJ2-7; no clear D. CDR3 length: 12 residues. Germline V lookup: CDR1 SGHVS, CDR2 FQNEAQ. Trimming stripped 2 bases from V and 4 bases from J, with 6 bases between. The CDR3 sequence: CASSLSHYEQYF. The CDR3 nucleotides read TGTGCCAGCAGCTTAAGCCATTACGAGCAGTACTTC.

The chain carries TRBV7-2 and TRBJ2-5; 9 bases fit TRBD2. The CDR3 spans 17 residues. After removal of 4 bases from V and 5 bases from J, the junction contained 14 bases not matched to a gene. Germline V gene data show CDR1 as SGHTA and CDR2 as FQGNSA. The CDR3 spells CASSSLGAGGKGETQYF. The CDR3 nucleotides read TGTGCCAGCAGCTCCCTAGGAGCGGGAGGCAAGGGCGAGACCCAGTACTTC.

In the case of this clonotype: A single base separates this from a much larger clone, so it may be a read error. V usage is TRBV29-1 and J usage is TRBJ2-1, with a possible D match to TRBD2 (7 bases). This CDR3 is built from 12 residues. CDR1 and CDR2 from the germline V gene are SQVTM and ANQGSEA. This CDR3 is CSVGRGDNVQFF. For the CDR3, the DNA is TGCAGTGTTGGACGGGGGGACAATGTGCAGTTCTTC.

Note on this clonotype: A read error is possible here, since a much larger clone lies one base away. The chain employs TRBV4-1 and TRBJ2-5; perhaps TRBD1 as D (7 bases). The CDR3 loop spans 15 amino acids. Germline V gene data show CDR1 as MGHRA and CDR2 as YSYEKL. The V and J ends lost 6 bases and 2 bases respectively, with 16 bases between them. The CDR3 here is CASSTGEEGQETQYF. The CDR3, as DNA: TGCGCCAGCAGTACAGGGGAGGAAGGTCAAGAGACCCAGTACTTC.